The TCR beta chain under discussion was sequenced for a study of neurological immune-mediated disorders. In TCRdb, the 5' RACE reads were re-called with MiXCR into one record per CDR3 protein. Among about 58,000 distinct CDR3 sequences listed, 3% to 4% were seen once. Trimming shortened V by 4 bases and J by 1 base, and 13 bases separated the two germline ends. The CDR3 extends over 14 amino acids. CDR1 is SQVTM, CDR2 ANQGSEA, per germline. This clonotype was found many times. As yet, its antigen is unknown. Findings of the study overall: The phylogenetic placement of 18 of 34 multiple sclerosis patients' repertoires in one related-CDR3 cluster constitutes a possible signature. The multiple sclerosis repertoire cluster lacked an association with any feature, whether clinical or MRI.

Sample: PBMCs. The sequence was collected from a woman aged 60-70 years with multiple sclerosis. The V and J genes are TRBV29-1 and TRBJ1-2; D is unresolved. This CDR3 is CSVARSEHNYGYTF. In nucleotides, the CDR3 is TGCAGCGTTGCGCGGTCAGAACATAACTATGGCTACACCTTC.